This T cell receptor beta chain was captured in a study of CD8 T cells in Susac syndrome. V gave up 0 bases and J gave up 8 bases; unmatched junction bases: 2. This CDR3 region has 13 residues. Germline values: CDR1 SGHRS, CDR2 YFSETQ. The authors reverse transcribed roughly 0.5 to 1 ug RNA with random hexamers. TCRdb re-called the immunoSEQ multiplex PCR reads with MiXCR, one entry per CDR3 protein. The table has about 300,000 distinct CDR3 sequences, about 91% seen once. The sequence came from a human donor with multiple sclerosis. The sequenced material came from CD8+ T cells from PBMCs. This chain uses TRBV5-1 with TRBJ2-1; 7 bases line up with TRBD2. The CDR3 protein is CASSLAGGYEQFF. The CDR3 DNA reads TGCGCCAGCAGCTTGGCGGGAGGCTATGAGCAGTTCTTC.